This T cell receptor (beta chain) appears in the sequencing data of a study of T cell responses to AZD1222 COVID-19 vaccine. Germline CDR1 and CDR2: KGHSH and LQKENI. V dropped 6 bases and J dropped 7; count of bases not matched to a gene: 9. The CDR3 is made up of 15 amino acids. Repertoires were generated with immunoSEQ multiplex PCR, while TCRdb's copy carries only in-frame clones and drops some. This table has about 130,000 clones, around nine tenths appearing once. The genes are TRBV18 and TRBJ1-6; 7 positions agree with TRBD1. This sample comprised peripheral blood, obtained on day 0 of AZD1222 vaccination. The TCR originated in an adult in good health. CDR3 coding DNA: TGTGCCAGCTCCCAAACAGGGGCCCAGAATTCACCCCTCCACTTT. Encoded protein: CASSQTGAQNSPLHF.